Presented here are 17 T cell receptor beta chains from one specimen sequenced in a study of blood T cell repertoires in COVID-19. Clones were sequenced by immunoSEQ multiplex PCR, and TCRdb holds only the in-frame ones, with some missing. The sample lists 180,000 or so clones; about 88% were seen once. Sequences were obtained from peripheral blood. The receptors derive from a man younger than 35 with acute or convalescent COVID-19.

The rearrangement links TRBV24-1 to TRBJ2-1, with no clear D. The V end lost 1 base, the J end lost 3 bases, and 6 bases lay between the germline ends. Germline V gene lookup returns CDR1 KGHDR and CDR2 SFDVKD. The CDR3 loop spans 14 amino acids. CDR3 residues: CATSDFSNYNEQFF. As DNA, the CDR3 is TGTGCCACCAGTGATTTCTCTAACTACAATGAGCAGTTCTTC.

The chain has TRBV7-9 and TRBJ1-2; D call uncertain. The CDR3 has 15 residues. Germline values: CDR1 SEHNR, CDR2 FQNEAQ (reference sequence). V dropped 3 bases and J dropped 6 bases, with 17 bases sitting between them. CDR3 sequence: CASSLAGGRVDGYTF. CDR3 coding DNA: TGTGCCAGCAGCTTGGCGGGAGGGAGGGTGGATGGCTACACCTTC.

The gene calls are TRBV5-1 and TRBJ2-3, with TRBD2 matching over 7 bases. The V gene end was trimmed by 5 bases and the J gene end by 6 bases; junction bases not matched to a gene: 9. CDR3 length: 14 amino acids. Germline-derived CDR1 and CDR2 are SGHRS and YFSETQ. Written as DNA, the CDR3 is TGCGCCAGCAGTGGGACTACTCGAGGGGATACGCAGTATTTT. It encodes CASSGTTRGDTQYF. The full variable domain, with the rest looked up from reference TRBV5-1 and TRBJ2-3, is KAGVTQTPRYLIKTRGQQVTLSCSPISGHRSVSWYQQTPGQGLQFLFEYFSETQRNKGNFPGRFSGRQFSNSRSEMNVSTLELGDSALYLCASSGTTRGDTQYFGPGTRLTVL.

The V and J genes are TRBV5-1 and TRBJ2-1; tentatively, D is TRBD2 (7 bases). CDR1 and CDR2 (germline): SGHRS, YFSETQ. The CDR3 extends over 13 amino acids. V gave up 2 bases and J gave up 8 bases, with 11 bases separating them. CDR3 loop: CASSFGGLDEQFF. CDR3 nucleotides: TGCGCCAGCAGCTTCGGGGGGCTCGATGAGCAGTTCTTC.

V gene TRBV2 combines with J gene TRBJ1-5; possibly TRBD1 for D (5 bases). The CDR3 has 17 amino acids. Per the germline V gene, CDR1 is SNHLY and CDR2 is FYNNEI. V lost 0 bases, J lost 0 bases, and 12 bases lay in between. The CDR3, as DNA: TGTGCCAGCAGTGAAGCGGGGGGTGATGATAGCAATCAGCCCCAGCATTTT. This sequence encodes CASSEAGGDDSNQPQHF.

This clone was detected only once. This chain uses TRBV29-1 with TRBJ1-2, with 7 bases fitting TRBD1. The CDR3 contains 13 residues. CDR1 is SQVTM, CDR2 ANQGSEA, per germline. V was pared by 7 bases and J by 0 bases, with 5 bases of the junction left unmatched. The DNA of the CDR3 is TGCAGCGGAGGACAGGCCGCTAACTATGGCTACACCTTC. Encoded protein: CSGGQAANYGYTF.

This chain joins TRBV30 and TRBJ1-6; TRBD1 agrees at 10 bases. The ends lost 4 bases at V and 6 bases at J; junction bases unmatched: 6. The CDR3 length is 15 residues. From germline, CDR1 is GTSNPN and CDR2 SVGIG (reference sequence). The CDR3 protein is CAWTRQGAINSPLHF. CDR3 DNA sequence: TGTGCCTGGACCAGACAGGGGGCGATTAATTCACCCCTCCACTTT.

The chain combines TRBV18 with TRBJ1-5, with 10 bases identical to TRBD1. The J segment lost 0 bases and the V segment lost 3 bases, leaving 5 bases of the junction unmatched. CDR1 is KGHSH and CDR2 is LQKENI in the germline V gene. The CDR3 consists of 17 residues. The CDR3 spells CASSPGTGAYSNQPQHF. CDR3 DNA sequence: TGTGCCAGCTCACCGGGGACAGGGGCCTATAGCAATCAGCCCCAGCATTTT. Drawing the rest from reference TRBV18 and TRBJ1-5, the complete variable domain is NAGVMQNPRHLVRRRGQEARLRCSPMKGHSHVYWYRQLPEEGLKFMVYLQKENIIDESGMPKERFSAEFPKEGPSILRIQQVVRGDSAAYFCASSPGTGAYSNQPQHFGDGTRLSIL.

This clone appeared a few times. The CDR3 nucleotides read TGTGCCAGTGGAGCAGCAGTTAACACTGAAGCTTTCTTT. This encodes CASGAAVNTEAFF. The V and J genes are TRBV6-5 and TRBJ1-1; D unresolved. Per germline, CDR1 MNHEY and CDR2 SVGAGI. The CDR3 runs to 13 residues. V was pared by 9 bases and J by 2 bases, with 13 bases between.

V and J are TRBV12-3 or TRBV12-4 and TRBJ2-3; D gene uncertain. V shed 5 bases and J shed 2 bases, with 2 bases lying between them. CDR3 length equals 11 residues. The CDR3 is CASSLTDTQYF. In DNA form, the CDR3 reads TGTGCCAGCAGTCTCACAGATACGCAGTATTTT.

In nucleotides, the CDR3 is TGCAGCGTTGTCGGGGGAGATAGCACAGATACGCAGTATTTT. It specifies CSVVGGDSTDTQYF. V and J are TRBV29-1 and TRBJ2-3; the D gene is possibly TRBD2 (6 bases). The CDR3 contains 14 residues. V was shortened by 4 bases and J by 0 bases, with 11 bases between the two germline ends. CDR1 and CDR2 (germline): SQVTM, ANQGSEA.

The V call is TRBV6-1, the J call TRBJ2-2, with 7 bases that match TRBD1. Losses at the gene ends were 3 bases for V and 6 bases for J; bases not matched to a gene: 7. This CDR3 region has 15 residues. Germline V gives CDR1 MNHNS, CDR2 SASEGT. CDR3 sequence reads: CASSEFTGVSGELFF. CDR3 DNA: TGTGCCAGCAGTGAGTTCACAGGGGTTTCCGGGGAGCTGTTTTTT.

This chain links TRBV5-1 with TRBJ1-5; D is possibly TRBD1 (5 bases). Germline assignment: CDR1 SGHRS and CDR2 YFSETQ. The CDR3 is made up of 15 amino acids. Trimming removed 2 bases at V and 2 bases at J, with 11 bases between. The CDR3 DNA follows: TGCGCCAGCAGCTTAGGTCAAGGGGGCAATCAGCCCCAGCATTTT. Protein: CASSLGQGGNQPQHF.

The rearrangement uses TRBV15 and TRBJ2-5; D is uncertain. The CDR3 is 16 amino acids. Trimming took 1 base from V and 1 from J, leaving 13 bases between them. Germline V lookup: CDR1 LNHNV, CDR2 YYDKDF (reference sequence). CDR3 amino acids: CATSRASGLGQETQYF. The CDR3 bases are TGTGCCACCAGCAGAGCTTCGGGTTTGGGCCAAGAGACCCAGTACTTC.

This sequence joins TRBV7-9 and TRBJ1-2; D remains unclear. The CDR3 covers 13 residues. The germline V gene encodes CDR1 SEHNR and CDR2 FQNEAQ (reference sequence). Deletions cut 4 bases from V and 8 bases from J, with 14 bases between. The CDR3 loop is CASSSEYGVGYTF. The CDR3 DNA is TGTGCCAGCAGCTCCGAGTACGGGGTAGGCTACACCTTC. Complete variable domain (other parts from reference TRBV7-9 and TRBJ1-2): DTGVSQNPRHKITKRGQNVTFRCDPISEHNRLYWYRQTLGQGPEFLTYFQNEAQLEKSRLLSDRFSAERPKGSFSTLEIQRTEQGDSAMYLCASSSEYGVGYTFGSGTRLTVV.

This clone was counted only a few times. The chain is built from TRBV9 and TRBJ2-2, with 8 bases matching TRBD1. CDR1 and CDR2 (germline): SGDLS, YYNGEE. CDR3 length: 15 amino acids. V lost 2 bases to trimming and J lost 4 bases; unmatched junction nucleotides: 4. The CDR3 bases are TGTGCCAGCAGCGTCAGGGACAGGTCCACCGGGGAGCTGTTTTTT. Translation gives CASSVRDRSTGELFF.

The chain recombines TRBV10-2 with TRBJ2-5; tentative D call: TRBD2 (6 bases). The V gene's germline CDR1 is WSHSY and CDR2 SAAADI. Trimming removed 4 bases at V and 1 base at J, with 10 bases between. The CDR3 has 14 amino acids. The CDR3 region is CASSGASAQETQYF. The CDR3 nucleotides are TGCGCCAGCAGTGGAGCTAGCGCCCAAGAGACCCAGTACTTC.